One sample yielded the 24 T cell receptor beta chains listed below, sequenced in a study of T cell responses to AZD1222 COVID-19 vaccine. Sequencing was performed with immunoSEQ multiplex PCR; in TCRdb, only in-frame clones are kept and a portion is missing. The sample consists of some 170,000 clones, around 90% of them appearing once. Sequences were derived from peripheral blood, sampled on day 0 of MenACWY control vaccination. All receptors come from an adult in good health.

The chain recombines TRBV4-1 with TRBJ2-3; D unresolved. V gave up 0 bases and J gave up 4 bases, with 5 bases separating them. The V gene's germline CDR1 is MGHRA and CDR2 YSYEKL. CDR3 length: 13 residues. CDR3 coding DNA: TGCGCCAGCAGCCAAGAGTCGGCAGATACGCAGTATTTT. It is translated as CASSQESADTQYF.

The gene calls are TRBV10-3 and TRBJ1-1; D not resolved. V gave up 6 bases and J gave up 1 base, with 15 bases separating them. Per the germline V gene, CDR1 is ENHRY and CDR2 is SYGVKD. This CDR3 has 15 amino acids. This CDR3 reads CAIRDTATRNTEAFF. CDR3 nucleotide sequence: TGTGCCATCAGGGATACAGCGACTCGGAACACTGAAGCTTTCTTT.

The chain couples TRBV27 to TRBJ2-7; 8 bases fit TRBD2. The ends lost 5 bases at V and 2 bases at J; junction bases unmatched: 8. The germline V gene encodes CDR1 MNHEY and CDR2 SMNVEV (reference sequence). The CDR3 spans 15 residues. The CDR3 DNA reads TGTGCCAGCAGTCCCCCTAGCGGGCCCACCTACGAGCAGTACTTC. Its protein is CASSPPSGPTYEQYF.

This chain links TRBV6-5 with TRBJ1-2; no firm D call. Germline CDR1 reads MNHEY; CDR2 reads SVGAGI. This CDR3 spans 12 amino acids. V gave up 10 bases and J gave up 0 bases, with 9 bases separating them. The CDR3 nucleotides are TGTGCCACCAGCGAGACTAACTATGGCTACACCTTC. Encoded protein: CATSETNYGYTF.

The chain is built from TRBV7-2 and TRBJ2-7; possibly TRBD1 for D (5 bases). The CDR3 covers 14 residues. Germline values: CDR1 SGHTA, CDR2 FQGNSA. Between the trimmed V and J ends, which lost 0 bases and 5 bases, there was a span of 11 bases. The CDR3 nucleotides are TGTGCCAGCAGCTTAGCGGGGCAGAACCACGAGCAGTACTTC. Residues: CASSLAGQNHEQYF.

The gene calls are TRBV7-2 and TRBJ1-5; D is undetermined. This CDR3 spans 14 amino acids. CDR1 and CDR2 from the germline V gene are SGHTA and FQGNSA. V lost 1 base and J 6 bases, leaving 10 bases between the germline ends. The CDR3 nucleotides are TGTGCCAGCAGCTTAGGTTCTAGGGCTCAGCCCCAGCATTTT. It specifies CASSLGSRAQPQHF.

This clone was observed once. This CDR3 is CASSQESRGSEPQHF. The CDR3 coding sequence is TGTGCCAGCAGCCAAGAGTCCAGGGGGAGTGAGCCCCAGCATTTT. The J gene is TRBJ1-5, the V gene TRBV4-2; TRBD1 matches at 7 bases. V gave up 0 bases and J gave up 8 bases; unmatched junction bases: 7. Germline V gene lookup returns CDR1 LGHNA and CDR2 YNFKEQ. The CDR3 consists of 15 residues.

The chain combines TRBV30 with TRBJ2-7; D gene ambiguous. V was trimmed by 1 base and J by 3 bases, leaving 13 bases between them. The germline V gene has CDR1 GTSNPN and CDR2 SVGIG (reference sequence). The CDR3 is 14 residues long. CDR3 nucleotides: TGTGCCTGGAGTGAGGGAAAAGGGTTCTACGAGCAGTACTTC. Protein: CAWSEGKGFYEQYF.

In nucleotides, the CDR3 is TGTGCCTGGAGTACAGGTCTCCGAGAGACCCAGTACTTC. Amino acids: CAWSTGLRETQYF. This chain uses TRBV30 with TRBJ2-5; a weak D match, TRBD1 (5 bases). V lost 2 bases, J lost 4 bases, and 11 bases lay in between. The CDR3 spans 13 residues. Germline CDR1 GTSNPN, CDR2 SVGIG (reference sequence).

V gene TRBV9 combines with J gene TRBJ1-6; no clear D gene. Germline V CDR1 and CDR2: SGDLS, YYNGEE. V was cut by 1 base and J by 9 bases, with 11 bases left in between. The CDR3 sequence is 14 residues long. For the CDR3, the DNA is TGTGCCAGCAGCGTACGACCGGAGGGTTCACCCCTCCACTTT. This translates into CASSVRPEGSPLHF.

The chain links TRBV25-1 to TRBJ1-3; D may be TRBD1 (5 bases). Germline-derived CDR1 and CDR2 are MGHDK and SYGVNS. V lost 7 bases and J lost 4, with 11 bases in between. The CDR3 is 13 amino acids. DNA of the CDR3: TGTGCCAGCATGGGGGGTGCCGGAAACACCATATATTTT. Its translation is CASMGGAGNTIYF.

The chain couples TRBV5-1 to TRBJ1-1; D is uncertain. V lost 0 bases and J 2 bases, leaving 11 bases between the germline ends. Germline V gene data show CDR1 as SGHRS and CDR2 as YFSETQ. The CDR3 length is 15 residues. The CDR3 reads CASSLVVFGNTEAFF. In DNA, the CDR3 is TGCGCCAGCAGCTTGGTGGTGTTTGGTAACACTGAAGCTTTCTTT.

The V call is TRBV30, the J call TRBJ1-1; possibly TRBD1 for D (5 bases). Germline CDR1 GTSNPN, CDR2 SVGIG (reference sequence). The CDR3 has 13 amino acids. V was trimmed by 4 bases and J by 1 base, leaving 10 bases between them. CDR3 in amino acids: CAWTYGANTEAFF. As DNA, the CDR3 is TGTGCCTGGACGTATGGGGCGAACACTGAAGCTTTCTTT.

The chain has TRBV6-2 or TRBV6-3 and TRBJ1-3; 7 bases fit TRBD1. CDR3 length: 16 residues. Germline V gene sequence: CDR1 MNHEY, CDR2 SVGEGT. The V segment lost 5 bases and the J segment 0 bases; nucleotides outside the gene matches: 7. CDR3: CASSADRRSSGNTIYF. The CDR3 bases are TGTGCCAGCAGTGCGGACAGGCGGAGCTCTGGAAACACCATATATTTT.

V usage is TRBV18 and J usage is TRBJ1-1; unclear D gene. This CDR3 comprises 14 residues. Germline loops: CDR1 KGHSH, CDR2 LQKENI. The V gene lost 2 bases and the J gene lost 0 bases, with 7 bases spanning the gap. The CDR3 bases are TGTGCCAGCTCACCAAGCGCCTTGAACACTGAAGCTTTCTTT. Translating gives CASSPSALNTEAFF.

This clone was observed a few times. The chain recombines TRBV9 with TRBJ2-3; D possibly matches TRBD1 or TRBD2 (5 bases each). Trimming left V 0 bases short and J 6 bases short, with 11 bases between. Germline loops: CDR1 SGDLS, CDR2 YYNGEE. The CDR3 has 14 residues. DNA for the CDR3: TGTGCCAGCAGCGTAGGAGAGGGGTACGATACGCAGTATTTT. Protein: CASSVGEGYDTQYF.

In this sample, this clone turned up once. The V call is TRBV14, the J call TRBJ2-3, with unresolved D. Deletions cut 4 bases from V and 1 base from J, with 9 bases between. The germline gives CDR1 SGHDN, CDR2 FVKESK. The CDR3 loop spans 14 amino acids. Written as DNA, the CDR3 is TGTGCCAGCAGCCGAGACTTTGGCACAGATACGCAGTATTTT. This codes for CASSRDFGTDTQYF.

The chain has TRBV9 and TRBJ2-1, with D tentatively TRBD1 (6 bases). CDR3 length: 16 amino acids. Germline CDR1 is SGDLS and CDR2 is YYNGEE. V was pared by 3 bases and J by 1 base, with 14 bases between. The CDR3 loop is CASSGAGTPSYNEQFF. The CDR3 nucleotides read TGTGCCAGCAGCGGAGCCGGGACACCGTCCTACAATGAGCAGTTCTTC.

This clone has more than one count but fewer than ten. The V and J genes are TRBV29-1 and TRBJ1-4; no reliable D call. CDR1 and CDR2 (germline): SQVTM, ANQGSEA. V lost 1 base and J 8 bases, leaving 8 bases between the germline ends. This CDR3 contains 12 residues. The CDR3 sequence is CSVEALGEKLFF. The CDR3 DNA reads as TGCAGCGTTGAAGCCCTCGGGGAAAAACTGTTTTTT.

The CDR3, as DNA: TGTGCCTGGAGTTCAGGGGGTTCACCCCTCCACTTT. It encodes CAWSSGGSPLHF. The rearrangement links TRBV30 to TRBJ1-6; 7 bases map to TRBD1. Looked up from germline, CDR1 is GTSNPN and CDR2 is SVGIG (reference sequence). Losses at the gene ends were 2 bases for V and 9 bases for J; bases not matched to a gene: 1. The CDR3 runs 12 residues. Variable domain in full (rest from reference TRBV30 and TRBJ1-6): SQTIHQWPATLVQPVGSPLSLECTVEGTSNPNLYWYRQAAGRGLQLLFYSVGIGQISSEVPQNLSASRPQDRQFILSSKKLLLSDSGFYLCAWSSGGSPLHFGNGTRLTVT.

This CDR3 is CASRQGADNEQFF. CDR3 DNA: TGTGCCAGCAGACAGGGGGCTGACAATGAGCAGTTCTTC. The rearrangement uses TRBV7-3 and TRBJ2-1; TRBD1 matches 9 bases. This CDR3 spans 13 amino acids. CDR1 is SGHTA and CDR2 is FQGTGA in the germline V gene. V lost 6 bases to trimming and J lost 5 bases; unmatched junction nucleotides: 2.

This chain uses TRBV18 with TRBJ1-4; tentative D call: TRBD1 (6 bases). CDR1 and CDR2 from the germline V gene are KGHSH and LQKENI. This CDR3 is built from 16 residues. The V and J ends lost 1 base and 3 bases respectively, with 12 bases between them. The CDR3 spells CASSPHRDIANEKLFF. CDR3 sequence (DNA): TGTGCCAGCTCACCACACCGGGACATAGCTAATGAAAAACTGTTTTTT. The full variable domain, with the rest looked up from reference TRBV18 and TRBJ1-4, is NAGVMQNPRHLVRRRGQEARLRCSPMKGHSHVYWYRQLPEEGLKFMVYLQKENIIDESGMPKERFSAEFPKEGPSILRIQQVVRGDSAAYFCASSPHRDIANEKLFFGSGTQLSVL.

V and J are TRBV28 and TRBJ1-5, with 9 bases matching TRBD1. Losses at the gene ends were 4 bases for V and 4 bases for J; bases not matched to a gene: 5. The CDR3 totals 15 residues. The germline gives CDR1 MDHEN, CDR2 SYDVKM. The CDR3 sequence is CASSSPGQGNQPQHF. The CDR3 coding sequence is TGTGCCAGCAGTTCTCCGGGACAGGGTAATCAGCCCCAGCATTTT.

In DNA form, the CDR3 reads TGTGCCAGCAGTTTATCATGGACAGGGGTGACCTACGAGCAGTACTTC. It translates to CASSLSWTGVTYEQYF. The rearrangement joins TRBV27 to TRBJ2-7; 9 bases line up with TRBD1. The germline V gene has CDR1 MNHEY and CDR2 SMNVEV (reference sequence). J was trimmed by 2 bases and V by 0 bases; bases with no gene match: 5. This CDR3 comprises 16 residues.